Listed below are T cell receptor beta chains from one sample, sequenced in a study of a mutant IDH1 vaccine in newly diagnosed glioma. The protocol was immunoSEQ multiplex PCR, while the TCRdb copy is restricted to in-frame clones and leaves out a portion. The sample carries 30,000 to 40,000 clones, approximately 89% recorded once. These receptors have no known antigen. The sample in question was PBMCs, obtained from a glioma patient whose treatment included an IDH1 peptide vaccine. The receptors stem from a man aged 40-55 years with glioma. CDR3s leave out the opening cysteine and the closing phenylalanine or tryptophan. A D gene is named only where the DNA matches it firmly. Rows give clone size only sometimes, using once, few, many, or a class for an expanded clone.

clone size: once; V gene: TRBV4-3; J gene: TRBJ2-7; D gene: NA; CDR3 length: 17; CDR3 protein: ASSQRLWQGDWPSYEQY
clone size: NA; V gene: TRBV5-4; J gene: TRBJ1-3; D gene: NA; CDR3 length: 12; CDR3 protein: ASSLDRVGNTIY
clone size: NA; V gene: TRBV7-2; J gene: TRBJ2-1; D gene: NA; CDR3 length: 13; CDR3 protein: ASSRGRNTPGEQF
clone size: NA; V gene: TRBV2; J gene: TRBJ1-2; D gene: NA; CDR3 length: 13; CDR3 protein: ASLYGAGQIYGYT
clone size: NA; V gene: TRBV28; J gene: TRBJ1-2; D gene: NA; CDR3 length: 11; CDR3 protein: ASTKVLYQGYT
clone size: NA; V gene: TRBV18; J gene: TRBJ2-7; D gene: NA; CDR3 length: 11; CDR3 protein: ASSPGRIHEQY
clone size: NA; V gene: TRBV2; J gene: TRBJ2-7; D gene: NA; CDR3 length: 13; CDR3 protein: ASRKGGDGSREQY
clone size: NA; V gene: TRBV19; J gene: TRBJ2-7; D gene: TRBD1; CDR3 length: 13; CDR3 protein: ASSILSRGIHEQY
clone size: NA; V gene: TRBV6-5; J gene: TRBJ2-7; D gene: NA; CDR3 length: 10; CDR3 protein: ASRTRSYEQY
clone size: NA; V gene: TRBV28; J gene: TRBJ2-7; D gene: TRBD1; CDR3 length: 12; CDR3 protein: ASNPDRETYEQY
clone size: NA; V gene: TRBV7-3; J gene: TRBJ1-2; D gene: NA; CDR3 length: 12; CDR3 protein: ASSLTAGVDGYT
clone size: NA; V gene: TRBV10-1; J gene: TRBJ2-2; D gene: TRBD2; CDR3 length: 15; CDR3 protein: ASSGTSGGGCAGELF
clone size: once; V gene: TRBV7-9; J gene: TRBJ2-7; D gene: NA; CDR3 length: 15; CDR3 protein: ASSLKSAGALVYEQY
clone size: NA; V gene: TRBV5-1; J gene: TRBJ1-1; D gene: TRBD1; CDR3 length: 12; CDR3 protein: ASSWGQGNTEAF
clone size: NA; V gene: TRBV5-6; J gene: TRBJ2-3; D gene: NA; CDR3 length: 12; CDR3 protein: ASSRYGGTDTQY
clone size: NA; V gene: TRBV10-2; J gene: TRBJ1-1; D gene: NA; CDR3 length: 13; CDR3 protein: ASSEPGRWNTEAF
clone size: NA; V gene: TRBV28; J gene: TRBJ1-2; D gene: NA; CDR3 length: 12; CDR3 protein: ASKMIGANYGYT
clone size: NA; V gene: TRBV2; J gene: TRBJ2-1; D gene: NA; CDR3 length: 13; CDR3 protein: ASSERGSSYNEQF
clone size: NA; V gene: TRBV19; J gene: TRBJ1-1; D gene: NA; CDR3 length: 11; CDR3 protein: ASSTTTLTEAF
clone size: NA; V gene: TRBV7-9; J gene: TRBJ2-1; D gene: NA; CDR3 length: 13; CDR3 protein: ASSLGNKGDNEQF
clone size: NA; V gene: TRBV6-1; J gene: TRBJ2-1; D gene: NA; CDR3 length: 12; CDR3 protein: ASSVLGRHNEQF
clone size: NA; V gene: TRBV29-1; J gene: TRBJ1-2; D gene: NA; CDR3 length: 10; CDR3 protein: SVEGQDYGYT
clone size: NA; V gene: TRBV5-6; J gene: TRBJ2-7; D gene: NA; CDR3 length: 10; CDR3 protein: ASGTQTYEQY
clone size: NA; V gene: TRBV11-2; J gene: TRBJ2-3; D gene: TRBD2; CDR3 length: 14; CDR3 protein: ASSLEAGGRGDTQY
clone size: NA; V gene: TRBV11-3; J gene: TRBJ1-1; D gene: NA; CDR3 length: 12; CDR3 protein: ASSLFPTDTEAF
clone size: NA; V gene: TRBV7-9; J gene: TRBJ2-6; D gene: TRBD1; CDR3 length: 16; CDR3 protein: ASSFRQGDHSGANVLT
clone size: NA; V gene: TRBV28; J gene: TRBJ1-2; D gene: NA; CDR3 length: 12; CDR3 protein: ASSTSPGHGGYT
clone size: few; V gene: TRBV7-2; J gene: TRBJ2-1; D gene: NA; CDR3 length: 12; CDR3 protein: ASSQRTLVNEQF